The 16 T cell receptor beta chains in this list originate from one sample, sequenced in a study of shared clonotypes between healthy human individuals. Repertoires were generated with immunoSEQ multiplex PCR, while TCRdb's copy carries only in-frame clones and drops some. The sample shows approximately 2.5 million clones, approximately 94% of them seen only once. Sequencing was carried out using naive CD4+ T cells from PBMCs. The subset was: CD45RA+ positively selected. The receptors stem from a man younger than 30 in good health. Some clones in this sample may be carry-over from other donors' samples.

V and J are TRBV5-1 and TRBJ2-4, with D possibly matching TRBD1 (6 bases). The germline gives CDR1 SGHRS, CDR2 YFSETQ. The germline V and J ends were trimmed by 0 bases and 0 bases, with 10 bases remaining between them. This CDR3 is 16 amino acids long. DNA for the CDR3: TGCGCCAGCAGCTTGGTGGCAGGGGTAGCCAAAAACATTCAGTACTTC. This translates into CASSLVAGVAKNIQYF.

The chain uses TRBV4-1 and TRBJ1-5; no clear D gene. CDR1 and CDR2 (germline): MGHRA, YSYEKL. V lost 2 bases and J lost 15, with 17 bases in between. This CDR3 has 13 residues. The CDR3 DNA sequence: TGCGCCAGCAGCCAAAATCCGAAGGGCGTTAGGCATTTT. Translation: CASSQNPKGVRHF.

The chain joins TRBV28 to TRBJ1-2, with D uncertain. Trimming took off 6 bases at V and 8 bases at J, with 10 bases between the two ends. This CDR3 spans 11 amino acids. Germline lookup yields CDR1 MDHEN and CDR2 SYDVKM. CDR3 nucleotides: TGTGCCAGCAGCCCCCTTCGGGGCTACACCTTC. Translating it yields CASSPLRGYTF.

V usage is TRBV19 and J usage is TRBJ2-4; D is perhaps TRBD1 or TRBD2 (5 bases each). CDR1 is LNHDA, CDR2 SQIVND, per germline (reference sequence). V lost 3 bases and J 7 bases, leaving 19 bases between the germline ends. This CDR3 is 16 amino acids long. The CDR3 region has the DNA TGTGCCAGTAGTATGTCAGGGAGTCGGGGTCGGAACATTCAGTACTTC. This sequence encodes CASSMSGSRGRNIQYF.

The chain is built from TRBV9 and TRBJ2-3; 8 nucleotides align to TRBD2. The CDR3 is 17 amino acids. The ends lost 0 bases at V and 3 bases at J; junction bases unmatched: 9. CDR1 and CDR2 (germline): SGDLS, YYNGEE. The CDR3 DNA reads TGTGCCAGCAGCGTAGAGGGTAGCGGGATTGGGACAGATACGCAGTATTTT. This sequence encodes CASSVEGSGIGTDTQYF.

The J gene is TRBJ1-2, the V gene TRBV5-1; 7 positions agree with TRBD1. The CDR3 is 13 amino acids. J gave up 6 bases and V 4 bases, and 6 bases lay outside the gene matches. Germline CDR1 reads SGHRS; CDR2 reads YFSETQ. CDR3: CASSKGQADGYTF. In nucleotides, the CDR3 is TGCGCCAGCAGCAAAGGACAGGCTGATGGCTACACCTTC.

CDR3 in amino acids: CASSPPRLGENEQYF. In DNA, the CDR3 is TGCGCCAGCAGTCCACCCCGCCTAGGGGAGAACGAGCAGTACTTC. The chain is built from TRBV10-1 and TRBJ2-7; D tentatively fits TRBD1 or TRBD2 (5 bases each). This CDR3 has 15 amino acids. The ends were cut back, 5 bases at V and 5 bases at J, with 19 bases in the middle. CDR1 is WNHNN and CDR2 is SYGVQD in the germline V gene (reference sequence).

This clone was counted a single time. V usage is TRBV14 and J usage is TRBJ2-7, with a weak D call TRBD1 (6 bases). Germline V CDR1 and CDR2: SGHDN, FVKESK. The CDR3 sequence is 15 residues long. The V end was cut by 0 bases, the J end by 6 bases, with 15 bases between. The CDR3 sequence is CASSQEGSRGLEQYF. CDR3 coding DNA: TGTGCCAGCAGCCAAGAGGGGTCCAGGGGTCTCGAGCAGTACTTC. The full variable domain, its missing parts supplied by reference TRBV14 and TRBJ2-7, is EAGVTQFPSHSVIEKGQTVTLRCDPISGHDNLYWYRRVMGKEIKFLLHFVKESKQDESGMPNNRFLAERTGGTYSTLKVQPAELEDSGVYFCASSQEGSRGLEQYFGPGTRLTVT.

This chain's CDR3 is CASSQRLAGDNEQFF. The CDR3 region has the DNA TGCGCCAGCAGCCAAAGACTAGCGGGAGACAATGAGCAGTTCTTC. The chain employs TRBV4-1 and TRBJ2-1, with TRBD2 identical over 12 bases. The J segment lost 5 bases and the V segment lost 2 bases, leaving 1 base of the junction unmatched. There are 15 residues in the CDR3. Germline V gene data show CDR1 as MGHRA and CDR2 as YSYEKL.

The chain recombines TRBV4-3 with TRBJ2-5; D may be TRBD1 or TRBD2 (5 bases each). The ends were cut back, 1 base at V and 3 bases at J, with 21 bases in the middle. Germline V gene lookup returns CDR1 LGHNA and CDR2 YSLEER. There are 18 residues in the CDR3. In nucleotides, the CDR3 is TGCGCCAGCAGCCAAGGTTTCAGGGCAGGGACCCGGAAAGAGACCCAGTACTTC. Protein product: CASSQGFRAGTRKETQYF.

Only one count was recorded for this clone. J is TRBJ2-7 and V is TRBV28, with TRBD1 matching 9 bases. The germline V gene encodes CDR1 MDHEN and CDR2 SYDVKM. CDR3 length: 12 amino acids. With 8 bases clipped from V and 3 bases from J, the junction kept 2 bases outside the gene matches. The CDR3 coding sequence is TGTGCCAGCGTGACAGGGGGCTACGAGCAGTACTTC. This translates into CASVTGGYEQYF. Full variable domain (remainder filled in from reference TRBV28 and TRBJ2-7): DVKVTQSSRYLVKRTGEKVFLECVQDMDHENMFWYRQDPGLGLRLIYFSYDVKMKEKGDIPEGYSVSREKKERFSLILESASTNQTSMYLCASVTGGYEQYFGPGTRLTVT.

V gene TRBV7-3 combines with J gene TRBJ2-3; 13 bases map to TRBD2. Trimming at V came to 1 base and at J to 0 bases, leaving 7 bases not matched to a gene. The germline gives CDR1 SGHTA, CDR2 FQGTGA. This CDR3 contains 19 residues. CDR3 protein: CASSLIGLAGARSTDTQYF. In DNA, the CDR3 is TGTGCCAGCAGCTTAATCGGACTAGCGGGAGCGAGGAGCACAGATACGCAGTATTTT.

This clone was seen a handful of times. The chain joins TRBV11-3 to TRBJ1-1; D may be TRBD1 (6 bases). Trimming pared 5 bases from V and 2 bases from J, leaving 18 bases between. The CDR3 consists of 16 residues. Per the germline V gene, CDR1 is SGHNT and CDR2 is YENEEA. The CDR3 nucleotides are TGTGCCAGCAGCCAAGTCCGGGACAATAAAAACACTGAAGCTTTCTTT. It translates to CASSQVRDNKNTEAFF.

Only a few counts were recorded for this clone. The CDR3 nucleotides read TGTGCCAGCAGTACCCAAGGGTACACTGAAGCTTTCTTT. This codes for CASSTQGYTEAFF. This chain uses TRBV5-4 with TRBJ1-1, with D unresolved. The CDR3 has 13 residues. CDR1 and CDR2 (germline): SGHNT, YYREEE (reference sequence). The V end lost 5 bases, the J end lost 3 bases, and 11 bases lay between the germline ends.

The chain carries TRBV7-7 and TRBJ2-1; D uncertain. The germline gives CDR1 SSHAT, CDR2 FNYEAQ (reference sequence). The CDR3 has 15 residues. V lost 4 bases and J 0 bases, leaving 10 bases between the germline ends. The CDR3 DNA sequence: TGTGCCAGCAGCTCCAACCGGCTCTCCTACAATGAGCAGTTCTTC. Translated, it gives CASSSNRLSYNEQFF. Variable domain in full (rest from reference TRBV7-7 and TRBJ2-1): GAGVSQSPRYKVTKRGQDVTLRCDPISSHATLYWYQQALGQGPEFLTYFNYEAQPDKSGLPSDRFSAERPEGSISTLTIQRTEQRDSAMYRCASSSNRLSYNEQFFGPGTRLTVL.

The table lists this clone with a count of one. The V gene is TRBV5-1, the J gene TRBJ2-1; D unresolved. From germline, CDR1 is SGHRS and CDR2 YFSETQ. The CDR3 is 15 residues long. With 1 base removed from V and 5 bases from J, the gap between germline ends came to 13 bases. This chain's CDR3 is CASSLQARPDNEQFF. For the CDR3, the DNA is TGCGCCAGCAGCTTGCAGGCTCGTCCCGACAATGAGCAGTTCTTC.